A single sample gave rise to the 18 T cell receptor beta chains below, sequenced in a study of vaccination effects on CD4 cells after COVID-19. Culture lasted about nine days before CD4+ T cell isolation. Their specific antigens are unknown. Libraries were prepared by immunoSEQ multiplex PCR; TCRdb keeps only in-frame clonotypes and omits some of them. Of tens of thousands of clones in the sample, 65% to 70% were seen once. The sequences come from CD4+ T cells from PBMCs cultured without peptide, collected before COVID-19 vaccination. These TCRs come from a human donor who received a COVID-19 vaccine.

The gene calls are TRBV5-1 and TRBJ2-7; maybe TRBD2 (6 bases). V lost 3 bases and J 5 bases, leaving 18 bases between the germline ends. Germline CDR1 and CDR2: SGHRS and YFSETQ. The CDR3 has 15 residues. This CDR3 is CASSWGTALGDEQYF. Here the CDR3 DNA reads TGCGCCAGCAGCTGGGGGACTGCCCTCGGGGACGAGCAGTACTTC.

The chain employs TRBV4-2 and TRBJ1-1; D ambiguous. V lost 1 base to trimming and J lost 3 bases, with 12 bases between them. The CDR3 length is 15 residues. Germline V lookup: CDR1 LGHNA, CDR2 YNFKEQ. As DNA, the CDR3 is TGTGCCAGCAGCCAAGGATCGATTCCCGACACTGAAGCTTTCTTT. Amino acid sequence: CASSQGSIPDTEAFF.

The chain carries TRBV6-6 and TRBJ2-4, with 11 bases aligning to TRBD1. Germline CDR1 and CDR2: MNHNY and SVGAGI (reference sequence). With 6 bases clipped from V and 7 bases from J, the junction kept 5 bases outside the gene matches. The CDR3 is 14 amino acids. The CDR3 DNA follows: TGTGCCAGCAGAGCCGGGACAGGGGGGAACATTCAGTACTTC. Amino acid sequence: CASRAGTGGNIQYF.

The V gene is TRBV14, the J gene TRBJ2-1, with D possibly matching TRBD2 (7 bases). This CDR3 has 16 amino acids. V was shortened by 4 bases and J by 7 bases, with 20 bases between the two germline ends. In germline, CDR1 is SGHDN, CDR2 FVKESK. The CDR3 is CASSLSGRGAVNEQFF. The CDR3 DNA sequence: TGTGCCAGCAGCCTGTCTGGCCGGGGGGCCGTTAATGAGCAGTTCTTC.

CDR3 protein: CASSDGDRGTVFTGELFF. The CDR3 DNA reads as TGTGCCAGCAGTGACGGCGACAGGGGGACTGTCTTTACCGGGGAGCTGTTTTTT. This sequence joins TRBV6-4 and TRBJ2-2; 9 bases match TRBD1. The germline gives CDR1 MRHNA, CDR2 SNTAGT. The CDR3 totals 18 residues. V trimming: 2 bases; J trimming: 5 bases; junction bases outside the gene matches: 12.

This clone was counted a few times. The rearrangement uses TRBV29-1 and TRBJ2-1, with D possibly TRBD1 on 6 matching bases. The ends were cut back, 4 bases at V and 10 bases at J, with 14 bases in the middle. CDR3 length: 12 residues. Germline assignment: CDR1 SQVTM and CDR2 ANQGSEA. CDR3 DNA: TGCAGCGTTGGGCAACAGGGATACGAGCAGTTCTTC. Translating gives CSVGQQGYEQFF.

This CDR3 reads CASSRGTGASTEAFF. DNA for the CDR3: TGCGCCAGCAGCCGAGGGACAGGGGCGAGCACTGAAGCTTTCTTT. The chain carries TRBV4-1 and TRBJ1-1; 10 bases map to TRBD1. The V and J ends lost 4 bases and 4 bases, in that order; junction bases with no gene match: 6. The CDR3 consists of 15 residues. Germline V CDR1 and CDR2: MGHRA, YSYEKL.

This clone was detected a few times. V is TRBV7-9 and J is TRBJ2-5, with a weak D call TRBD2 (6 bases). V was trimmed by 5 bases and J by 5 bases, leaving 18 bases between them. Germline assignment: CDR1 SEHNR and CDR2 FQNEAQ (reference sequence). The CDR3 extends over 15 amino acids. CDR3 coding DNA: TGTGCCAGCAGCGATGCCCCCGGGAGAAAGGAGACCCAGTACTTC. Its protein is CASSDAPGRKETQYF.

V and J are TRBV7-8 and TRBJ1-2; D gene uncertain. V lost 1 base and J 0 bases, leaving 15 bases between the germline ends. The CDR3 sequence is 17 residues long. Germline V gives CDR1 SGHVS, CDR2 FQNEAQ. The CDR3 DNA is TGTGCCAGCAGCTTAGGGATCATGTGGAATCCTAACTATGGCTACACCTTC. Translated, it gives CASSLGIMWNPNYGYTF.

This chain uses TRBV2 with TRBJ1-2; 9 bases agree with TRBD1. CDR1 SNHLY and CDR2 FYNNEI come from the germline V gene. The CDR3 contains 15 residues. Trimming at V came to 6 bases and at J to 3 bases, leaving 8 bases not matched to a gene. The CDR3 protein is CASRGTGPGDYGYTF. The CDR3 DNA is TGTGCCAGCAGGGGGACAGGGCCCGGGGACTATGGCTACACCTTC.

The chain links TRBV5-1 to TRBJ2-7; D gene ambiguous. The CDR3 length is 12 residues. The germline gives CDR1 SGHRS, CDR2 YFSETQ. V was clipped by 0 bases and J by 6 bases, with 7 bases between them. The CDR3 reads CASSLDTPEQYF. The CDR3 coding sequence is TGCGCCAGCAGCTTGGACACCCCCGAGCAGTACTTC.

The V gene is TRBV4-1, the J gene TRBJ2-3; 7 bases are shared with TRBD1. J lost 2 bases, V lost 4 bases, and 3 bases had no gene match. Germline assignment: CDR1 MGHRA and CDR2 YSYEKL. The CDR3 sequence is 14 residues long. CDR3 sequence reads: CASSPTGNTDTQYF. DNA of the CDR3: TGCGCCAGCAGCCCGACAGGGAACACAGATACGCAGTATTTT.

Only a few counts were recorded for this clone. The chain combines TRBV2 with TRBJ2-2; TRBD2 might be the D (5 bases). This CDR3 is 13 amino acids long. V dropped 4 bases and J dropped 6 bases, with 9 bases sitting between them. Germline V gene sequence: CDR1 SNHLY, CDR2 FYNNEI. CDR3 coding DNA: TGTGCCAGCAGTGTCGAGGGCCCCGGGGAGCTGTTTTTT. Translating it yields CASSVEGPGELFF.

This clone has just a few counts. J is TRBJ2-6 and V is TRBV3-1 (or the pseudogene TRBV3-2); TRBD2 matches at 8 bases. J lost 4 bases, V lost 4 bases, and 12 bases had no gene match. Germline assignment: CDR1 LGHDT and CDR2 YNNKEL (reference sequence). CDR3 length equals 18 residues. CDR3 residues: CASSPRAAGASGANVLTF. DNA of the CDR3: TGTGCCAGCAGCCCTCGGGCAGCGGGAGCGTCGGGGGCCAACGTCCTGACTTTC.

The V gene is TRBV11-2, the J gene TRBJ2-7; 11 nucleotides agree with TRBD2. Germline V CDR1 and CDR2: SGHAT, FQNNGV. This CDR3 is 15 amino acids long. The trim removed 0 bases at V and 6 bases at J, leaving 4 bases unmatched. As DNA, the CDR3 is TGTGCCAGCAGCTTAGAGGCTAGCGGGGGGCTCGAGCAGTACTTC. It yields the protein CASSLEASGGLEQYF.

CDR3 loop: CARGIQKPYNSPLHF. In nucleotides, the CDR3 is TGTGCCAGAGGGATTCAGAAACCCTATAATTCACCCCTCCACTTT. The chain combines TRBV28 with TRBJ1-6; D unclear. The CDR3 sequence is 15 residues long. Trimming stripped 9 bases from V and 2 bases from J, with 14 bases between. Germline CDR1 reads MDHEN; CDR2 reads SYDVKM.

V gene TRBV27 combines with J gene TRBJ2-4, with 9 bases lining up with TRBD1. Germline-derived CDR1 and CDR2 are MNHEY and SMNVEV (reference sequence). With V trimmed by 9 bases and J by 0 bases, 9 bases remained unmatched. The CDR3 is 16 residues long. The CDR3 bases are TGTGCCAGTGGCCCGGGACAGGGTATAGCCAAAAACATTCAGTACTTC. It encodes CASGPGQGIAKNIQYF.

This clone showed up just a few times. The V call is TRBV6-1, the J call TRBJ2-7; a possible D gene is TRBD2 (7 bases). This CDR3 has 13 residues. Germline V gene lookup returns CDR1 MNHNS and CDR2 SASEGT. V was pared by 2 bases and J by 6 bases, with 11 bases between. The CDR3 here is CASSEYREGEQYF. The CDR3 region has the DNA TGTGCCAGCAGTGAATACAGGGAGGGCGAGCAGTACTTC.